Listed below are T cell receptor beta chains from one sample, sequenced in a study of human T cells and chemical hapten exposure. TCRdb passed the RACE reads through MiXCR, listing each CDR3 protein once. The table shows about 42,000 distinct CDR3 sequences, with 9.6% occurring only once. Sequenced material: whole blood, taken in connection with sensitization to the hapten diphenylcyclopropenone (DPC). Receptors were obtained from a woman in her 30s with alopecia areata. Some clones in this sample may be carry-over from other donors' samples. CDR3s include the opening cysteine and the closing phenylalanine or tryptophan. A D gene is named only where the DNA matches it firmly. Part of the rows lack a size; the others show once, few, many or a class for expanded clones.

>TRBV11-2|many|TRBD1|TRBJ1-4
TGTGCCAGCAGCTTCGGGACAGGGATGGGTGAAAAACTGTTTTTT
CASSFGTGMGEKLFF
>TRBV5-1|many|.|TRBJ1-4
TGCGCCAGCAGAGGTGAAAAACTGTTTTTT
CASRGEKLFF
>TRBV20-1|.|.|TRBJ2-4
TGCAGTGCTAAGGAGGGGGTATCGTCGATTCAGTACTTC
CSAKEGVSSIQYF
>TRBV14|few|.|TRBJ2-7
TGTGCCAGCAGCCAAGAAGCAGGCCCCTACGAGCAGTACTTC
CASSQEAGPYEQYF
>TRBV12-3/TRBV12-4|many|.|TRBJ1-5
TGTGCCAGCAGTTTGGCTGCCTTACAGCCCCAGCATTTT
CASSLAALQPQHF
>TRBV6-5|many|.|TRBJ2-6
TGTGCCAGCAGTTACAGGGGGTCTGGGGCCAACGTCCTGACTTTC
CASSYRGSGANVLTF
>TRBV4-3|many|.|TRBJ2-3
TGCGCCAGCAGCCCCGAGGAGGAGGGGACCACAGATACGCAGTATTTT
CASSPEEEGTTDTQYF
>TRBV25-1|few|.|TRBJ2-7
TGTGCCAGCAGTGAATTCGCAGGGAAGGAGGAGCAGTACTTC
CASSEFAGKEEQYF
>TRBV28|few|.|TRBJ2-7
TGTGCCAGCAGTTTTAGGGGGAGCCCCTACGAGCAGTACTTC
CASSFRGSPYEQYF
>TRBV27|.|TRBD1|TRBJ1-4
TGTGCCAGCAGTTTGGGACAGAAGACTAATGAAAAACTGTTTTTT
CASSLGQKTNEKLFF
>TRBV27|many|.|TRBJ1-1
TGTGCCAGCAGTTCGCTGGACAGTCGGACTGAAGCTTTCTTT
CASSSLDSRTEAFF
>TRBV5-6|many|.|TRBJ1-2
TGTGCCAGCAGGCGGGACTATGGCTACACCTTC
CASRRDYGYTF
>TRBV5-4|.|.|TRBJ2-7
TGTGCCAGCAGCTTCGGGTCGGGCGAGCAGTACTTC
CASSFGSGEQYF
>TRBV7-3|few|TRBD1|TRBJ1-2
TGTGCCAGCAGCTTAAGACCGGGACAGCTCGATGGCTACACCTTC
CASSLRPGQLDGYTF
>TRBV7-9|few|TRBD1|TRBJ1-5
TGTGCCAGCAGCTATGGGACAGGGGGCAGTGGTCAGCCCCAGCATTTT
CASSYGTGGSGQPQHF
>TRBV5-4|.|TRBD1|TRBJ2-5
TGTGCCACCCAGTTCGGGACAGGGCAAGAGACCCAGTACTTC
CATQFGTGQETQYF
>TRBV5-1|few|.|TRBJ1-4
TGCGCCAGCCGGAAACAACAGGGCCTAAATGAAAAACTGTTTTTT
CASRKQQGLNEKLFF
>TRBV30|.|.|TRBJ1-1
TGTGCCTGGAGTCGGCGGGACACTGAAGCTTTCTTT
CAWSRRDTEAFF
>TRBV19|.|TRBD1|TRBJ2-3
TGTGCCAGTAAAGACAGGGGGCGCACGGATACGCAGTATTTT
CASKDRGRTDTQYF
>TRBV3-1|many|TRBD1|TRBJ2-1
TGTGCCAGCAGCCCTTCGCTGGACAGGGACGGTGAGCAGTTCTTC
CASSPSLDRDGEQFF
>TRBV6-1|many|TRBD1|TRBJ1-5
TGTGCCAGCATTGGACAGGGAATGGGTAGCAATCAGCCCCAGCATTTT
CASIGQGMGSNQPQHF
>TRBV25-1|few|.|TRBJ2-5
TGTGCCAGCAGTGAAGCCGGGTTGGAGACCCAGTACTTC
CASSEAGLETQYF